The T cell receptor beta chain under discussion was sequenced for a study of shared clonotypes between healthy human individuals. Germline values: CDR1 SGHVS, CDR2 FNYEAQ. The CDR3 is 12 amino acids. The V gene lost 4 bases and the J gene lost 6 bases, with 10 bases spanning the gap. In regard to this clone: Within the sample, other DNA sequences also encode this same CDR3.

CD45RO-negative CD8 cells positively selected for CCR7 made up the naive population, which excluded terminally differentiated effector memory CD45RA+ cells. Clones were sequenced by immunoSEQ multiplex PCR, and TCRdb holds only the in-frame ones, with some missing. The repertoire holds 560,000 or so clones, with around 96% as singletons. The material sequenced was naive CD8+ T cells sorted from blood. The chain carries TRBV7-6 and TRBJ2-7, with D uncertain. The sequence came from a woman aged 25 to 45 in good health. CDR3 in DNA: TGTGCCAGCAGCTCCTCAGAGGCCGAGCAGTACTTC. It yields the protein CASSSSEAEQYF.